This T cell receptor beta chain appears in the sequencing data of a study of OX40 agonist ivuxolimab in advanced cancers. Measured with immunoSEQ multiplex PCR; TCRdb has only the in-frame clones, and not every one. The data show 35,000 to 50,000 clones, approximately 90% seen once. To note about this clone: Its antigen remains unknown.

Study-wide results and limits: CD4+ and CD8+ blood T cells expanded clonally by week 6 at 0.1 to 3.0 mg/kg.

This specimen consisted of CD4+ or CD8+ T cells sorted from blood, obtained in a trial of the OX40 agonist ivuxolimab. The sequence derives from an adult with an advanced solid tumor such as melanoma, head and neck, liver or kidney cancer.

The CDR3 protein is CASSPTGSIGQYF. CDR3 DNA sequence: TGTGCCAGCAGTCCTACCGGGTCGATTGGGCAGTACTTC. This chain connects TRBV27 to TRBJ2-7; D gene ambiguous. V gave up 5 bases and J gave up 9 bases, with 17 bases separating them. The length of the CDR3 is 13 residues. Germline V gene lookup returns CDR1 MNHEY and CDR2 SMNVEV (reference sequence).